This TCR beta chain originates from a study of cytomegalovirus exposure and HLA in healthy donors. Clones were read by immunoSEQ multiplex PCR, and TCRdb kept only the in-frame ones, dropping some. In the table there are more than 140,000 clones, roughly 89% of which are singletons. This clone was seen just once. Antigen specificity is unknown. The germline V gene has CDR1 KGHSH and CDR2 LQKENI. This CDR3 spans 13 amino acids. Trimming took 3 bases from V and 1 from J, leaving 7 bases between them. General study points: That first-cohort TCR clusters tended to co-occur in the 95 to 150 validation repertoires was found in a later analysis. For cytomegalovirus status, the classifier reportedly gave diagnoses with high specificity and sensitivity. Among TCR sequences, most were rare, though some public TCRs appeared in many donors. There were 150 to 200 TCR beta chains listed as cytomegalovirus-associated.

Material for sequencing was PBMCs. The chain employs TRBV18 and TRBJ2-7, with no clear D. The source is a woman younger than 35 in good health and CMV-seropositive. The CDR3 spells CASSPRLSYEQYF. The CDR3 coding sequence is TGTGCCAGCTCACCGAGACTGTCCTACGAGCAGTACTTC.